This T cell receptor beta chain originates from a study of T cell repertoires in cytomegalovirus infection. At the level of the study: Well-studied HLA-B-restricted epitopes and recently identified HLA-C-restricted epitopes of CMV were both used in the study. Indications of both CMV infection and matching HLA type were provided by public TCR beta signatures.

From the reads, TCRdb called clonotypes with MiXCR, one entry per CDR3 protein. Found here are about 46,000 distinct CDR3 sequences, about 21% of them singletons; the top ten hold 53%. Broader study findings: People with CMV and the relevant HLA were identified by cumulative public TCR beta family frequency. The ex vivo response showed dominance by HLA-C-restricted CMV-specific TCR beta clonotypes.

The CDR3 has 18 amino acids. Germline V gives CDR1 SGHAT, CDR2 FQNNGV. The V gene end was trimmed by 0 bases and the J gene end by 6 bases; junction bases not matched to a gene: 12. This clonotype was seen a handful of times. Antigen unknown. Sequences were derived from CD8+ T cells from cultured PBMCs, sampled from culture after CMV antigen stimulation. The TCR comes from a human donor in good health (CMV status not recorded). Some clones in this sample may be carry-over from other donors' samples. This rearrangement joins TRBV11-2 to TRBJ2-7; 12 bases fit TRBD2. The CDR3 loop is CASSLDWASGGGPSEQYF. CDR3 bases: TGTGCCAGCAGCTTAGATTGGGCTAGCGGGGGGGGCCCTTCCGAGCAGTACTTC.